The entry that follows covers one TCR beta chain sequence. What antigen it recognizes has not been identified. There are no base qualities to consult, and no much larger clone falls within one base. The data originate from a study of identical twins (dated by TCRdb to 2016 to 2017). About the full investigation: TCR alpha and beta repertoires from monozygotic twins, unrelated adults of various ages and cord blood were deep-sequenced to test whether fetal clonotypes persist. To rule out contamination, the twin experiments were replicated at different times with different library preparation protocols.

The germline V gene (reference sequence) sets CDR1 to MNHEY and CDR2 to SMNVEV. V is cut back by 3 bases and J by 7 bases, with 7 bases in the junction unmatched. Spanning cysteine to phenylalanine, the CDR3 consists of 15 amino acids. Only the CDR3 DNA is retained, 45 bases long and in frame from the first base. The library was made by 5' RACE. These reads were obtained on an Illumina HiSeq 2000. Template switching added a universal primer binding site, and the final cDNA carried a unique molecular identifier that allowed TCR cDNA molecules to be counted accurately. Specific primers in the conserved constant-segment region were used to synthesize first-strand cDNA for TCR alpha and beta chains. To control for contamination, each cDNA library was double barcoded with a SMART-Mk sample barcode plus Illumina barcodes. TruSeq adapter sequences and Illumina sample barcodes were added in two successive PCR steps. TCR alpha and beta cDNA libraries were sequenced on the Illumina HiSeq platform with custom primers. Turning to the authors' computational methods: MiGEC was used to process raw reads and extract unique molecular identifiers, and MiXCR was used to find CDR3 positions. For each individual, recombination models were inferred using an EM algorithm with the repgenHMM and IGoR tools. Shared clonotypes were analyzed with the tcR package in R, and sharing was normalized by the product of cloneset sizes. Out-of-frame nonproductive sequences were analyzed to study raw recombination free of thymic and clonal selection effects. TCRdb itself trimmed the public reads at Q25 with fastp, ran MiXCR and retained productive beta chains. Every entry covers one CDR3 protein and lists the most common genes and DNA from its rows. What appears here as the V and J calls and clone size reflects TCRdb's work, not the paper's. The sample table holds a few hundred thousand distinct CDR3 sequences, of which approximately 8.8% were seen once. The top ten constitute over 7% of the sample.

Overall study outcomes, separate from this receptor: Fewer insertions were carried by abundant cord blood beta clonotypes; a weaker similar trend was observed in young adult naive repertoires, while no such trend was observed in memory repertoires. A weaker excess of twin sharing was found in beta out-of-frame sequences because the signal-to-noise ratio was lowered by fewer shared sequences. Because the same donors could not be followed over many years, the conclusions relied on cross-sectional statistical analysis. Zero-insertion analyses could be partly confounded by invariant T cells such as MAIT and iNKT, though diverse VJ usage argued against such confounding for most clonotypes. In monozygotic twins, out-of-frame TCR alpha sharing was systematically underestimated by recombination models, although the models agreed with sharing between unrelated individuals. Compared with coincidental sharing between unrelated individuals, out-of-frame TCR alpha sequences shared between twins had an excess of sequences with low generation probability.

Every donor in the study was a healthy Caucasian. Three unrelated non-twin adults were also sequenced: a male aged 18 to 30, a male aged 50 to 60 and a female aged 50 to 60. Miltenyi CD45RO+ enrichment and human naive T-cell isolation kits were used to isolate memory (CD45RO+) and naive T cells from PBMC. Sequences were obtained from naive T cells sorted from blood. In light of the paper, this sample's cell subset or site label describes: cells isolated with a human naive T-cell isolation kit. This receptor was identified in a woman aged 45 to 65 in good health. This chain is built from TRBV27 and TRBJ2-1; 9 middle bases align to TRBD2. The bases read TGTGCCAGCAGTTTCAGGCTAGCGGGACTAAATGAGCAGTTCTTC. Its protein is CASSFRLAGLNEQFF.